The sequence of this TCR beta chain was determined in a study of T cell responses to AZD1222 COVID-19 vaccine. Germline V gene sequence: CDR1 LGHDT, CDR2 YNNKEL (reference sequence). Germline trimming cut 1 base from V and 8 bases from J; bases unmatched to any gene: 6. The CDR3 spans 17 residues. TCRdb's copy holds only in-frame clones and misses some; the assay was immunoSEQ multiplex PCR. The sample consists of fewer than 120,000 clones, around nine tenths of them appearing once. The rearrangement joins TRBV3-1 (or the pseudogene TRBV3-2) to TRBJ1-6, with TRBD1 identical over 12 bases. Material: peripheral blood, obtained on day 0 of AZD1222 vaccination. The TCR comes from an adult in good health. The DNA for the CDR3 is TGTGCCAGCAGCCAAGGCCGGGACAGGGGGCCGGATTCACCCCTCCACTTT. Translated, it gives CASSQGRDRGPDSPLHF.